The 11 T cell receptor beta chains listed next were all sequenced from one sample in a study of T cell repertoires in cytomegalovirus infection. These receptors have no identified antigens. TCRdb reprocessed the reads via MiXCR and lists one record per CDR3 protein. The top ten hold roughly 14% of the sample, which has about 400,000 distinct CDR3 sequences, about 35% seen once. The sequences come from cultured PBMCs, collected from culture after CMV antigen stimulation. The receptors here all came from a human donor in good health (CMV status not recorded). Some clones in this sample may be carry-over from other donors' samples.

In nucleotides, the CDR3 is TGTGCCAGCATCGTAGGGAACAGCGGGAGGGCCGTCGATGAGCAGTTCTTC. Amino acids: CASIVGNSGRAVDEQFF. The chain combines TRBV5-4 with TRBJ2-1; TRBD2 aligns across 10 bases. The CDR3 runs 17 residues. V dropped 6 bases and J dropped 8; count of bases not matched to a gene: 17. Germline CDR1 and CDR2: SGHNT and YYREEE (reference sequence).

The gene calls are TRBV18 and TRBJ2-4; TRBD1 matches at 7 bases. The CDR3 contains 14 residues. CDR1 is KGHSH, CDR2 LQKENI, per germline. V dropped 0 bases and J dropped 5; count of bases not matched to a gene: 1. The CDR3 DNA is TGTGCCAGCTCACCACCGGGGACAGAAAACATTCAGTACTTC. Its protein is CASSPPGTENIQYF.

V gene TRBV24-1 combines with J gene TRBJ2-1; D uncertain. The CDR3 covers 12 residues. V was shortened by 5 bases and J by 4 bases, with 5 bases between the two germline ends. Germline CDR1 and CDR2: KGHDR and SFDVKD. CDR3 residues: CATSGRYNEQFF. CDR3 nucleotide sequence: TGTGCCACCAGTGGGAGATACAATGAGCAGTTCTTC.

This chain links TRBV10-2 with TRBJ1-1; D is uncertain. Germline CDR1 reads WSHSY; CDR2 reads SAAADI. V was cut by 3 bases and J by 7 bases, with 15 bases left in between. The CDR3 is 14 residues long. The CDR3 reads CASSETDYYYEAFF. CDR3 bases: TGCGCCAGCAGTGAAACAGATTATTATTATGAAGCTTTCTTT.

CDR3 in DNA: TGTGCCACAAAACATGGGGTACAGCAGCCCCAGCATTTT. Translating gives CATKHGVQQPQHF. This rearrangement joins TRBV6-1 to TRBJ1-5, with D unclear. In germline, CDR1 is MNHNS, CDR2 SASEGT. The CDR3 contains 13 residues. V was cut by 10 bases and J by 7 bases, with 17 bases left in between.

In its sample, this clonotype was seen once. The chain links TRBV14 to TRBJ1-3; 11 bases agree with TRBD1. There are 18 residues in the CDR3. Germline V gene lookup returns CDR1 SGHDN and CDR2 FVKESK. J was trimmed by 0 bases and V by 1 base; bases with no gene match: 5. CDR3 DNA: TGTGCCAGCAGCCAAGTGGGACAGGGGGATCCCTCTGGAAACACCATATATTTT. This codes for CASSQVGQGDPSGNTIYF.

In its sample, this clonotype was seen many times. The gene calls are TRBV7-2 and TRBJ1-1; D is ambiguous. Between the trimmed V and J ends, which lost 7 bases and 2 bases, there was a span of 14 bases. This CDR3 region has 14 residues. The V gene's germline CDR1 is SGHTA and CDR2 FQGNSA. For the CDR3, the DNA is TGTGCCAGCACCCCTATGGGTGGAAACACTGAAGCTTTCTTT. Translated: CASTPMGGNTEAFF.

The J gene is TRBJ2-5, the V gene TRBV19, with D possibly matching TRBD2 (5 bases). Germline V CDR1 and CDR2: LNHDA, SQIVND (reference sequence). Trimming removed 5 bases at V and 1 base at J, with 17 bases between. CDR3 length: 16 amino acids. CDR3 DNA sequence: TGTGCCAGTAGTCCCCGGGCTAGCCGGGGCCAAGAGACCCAGTACTTC. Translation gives CASSPRASRGQETQYF.

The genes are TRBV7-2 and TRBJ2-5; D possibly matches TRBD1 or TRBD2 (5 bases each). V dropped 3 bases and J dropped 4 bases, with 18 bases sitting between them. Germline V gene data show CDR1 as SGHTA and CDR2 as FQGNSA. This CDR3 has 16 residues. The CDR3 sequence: CASSLGPGITGETQYF. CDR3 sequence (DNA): TGTGCCAGCAGCTTGGGGCCCGGGATCACAGGAGAGACCCAGTACTTC.

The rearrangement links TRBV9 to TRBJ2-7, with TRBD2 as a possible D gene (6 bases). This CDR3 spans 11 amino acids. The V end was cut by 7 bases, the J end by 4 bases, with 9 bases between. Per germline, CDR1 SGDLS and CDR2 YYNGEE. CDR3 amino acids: CASGGKYEQYV. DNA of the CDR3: TGTGCCAGCGGCGGGAAGTACGAGCAGTACGTC.

The CDR3 region has the DNA TGTGCCAGCAGCCCGAAAGGCCGAGATACGCAGTATTTT. It specifies CASSPKGRDTQYF. The V gene is TRBV5-4, the J gene TRBJ2-3; D ambiguous. This CDR3 is 13 amino acids long. V gave up 4 bases and J gave up 5 bases, with 11 bases separating them. The germline gives CDR1 SGHNT, CDR2 YYREEE (reference sequence).